This TCR beta chain was captured in a study of cytomegalovirus exposure and HLA in healthy donors. Study conclusions and caveats: Later analysis demonstrated an association between a missense DCLRE1C variant and TCR beta V- and J-gene trimming. Most observed TCR sequences were rare, whereas some public TCRs were detected in many donors.

Regarding this clone: Its antigen is unidentified.

PCR was performed using 60 Vbeta and 13 Jbeta primers. Measured with immunoSEQ multiplex PCR; TCRdb has only the in-frame clones, and not every one. The sample consists of 200,000 to 250,000 clones, 65% to 90% of them appearing once. Germline V CDR1 and CDR2: LNHDA, SQIVND (reference sequence). V trimming: 7 bases; J trimming: 7 bases; junction bases outside the gene matches: 11. This CDR3 is built from 15 residues. The V gene is TRBV19, the J gene TRBJ2-1, with 9 positions matching TRBD1. Source material: PBMCs. The receptor was isolated from a girl under 18 in good health and CMV-seronegative. CDR3 amino acids: CASNPRDRARNEQFF. Written as DNA, the CDR3 is TGTGCCAGTAATCCCAGGGACAGGGCACGGAATGAGCAGTTCTTC.